A single sample gave rise to the 31 T cell receptor beta chains below, sequenced in a study of T-cell memory formation after mild COVID-19. TCRdb re-analysed the 5' RACE reads in MiXCR, keeping a single row per CDR3 protein. There are around 370,000 distinct CDR3 sequences in the sample; roughly 20% occur only once, and roughly an eighth lies in the top ten. The sample was PBMCs or a T cell subset sorted from them (not recorded which). The receptors stem from an adult woman who had mild COVID-19 (a few samples of this study predate the infection). Cell type and time point are not known.

The J gene is TRBJ1-1, the V gene TRBV7-6; TRBD1 agrees at 7 bases. CDR1 and CDR2 (germline): SGHVS, FNYEAQ. The V gene end was trimmed by 0 bases and the J gene end by 7 bases; junction bases not matched to a gene: 2. The CDR3 contains 13 residues. CDR3: CASSLAGQSEAFF. The CDR3 bases are TGTGCCAGCAGCTTAGCGGGACAGAGTGAAGCTTTCTTT.

This clonotype showed up just a few times. In DNA, the CDR3 is TGCGCCAGCAGCACCTACAGGGAAGACATTCAGTACTTC. Protein: CASSTYREDIQYF. J is TRBJ2-4 and V is TRBV5-1, with D possibly being TRBD1 (6 bases). Germline V CDR1 and CDR2: SGHRS, YFSETQ. The CDR3 extends over 13 amino acids. Trimming pared 4 bases from V and 8 bases from J, leaving 13 bases between.

This clonotype was counted a few times. The chain employs TRBV12-3 or TRBV12-4 and TRBJ1-6; D not resolved. The CDR3 is 14 residues long. The V and J ends lost 2 bases and 7 bases respectively, with 9 bases between them. Here the CDR3 DNA reads TGTGCCAGCAGTTTAAACAGTGGCAATTCACCCCTCCACTTT. Its translation is CASSLNSGNSPLHF.

This clonotype was counted at least ten times. This sequence joins TRBV19 and TRBJ1-2, with unresolved D. V lost 4 bases and J lost 5, with 8 bases in between. This CDR3 contains 12 residues. From germline, CDR1 is LNHDA and CDR2 SQIVND (reference sequence). For the CDR3, the DNA is TGTGCCAGTAGTAGCCGGTTTTATGGCTACACCTTC. Amino acids: CASSSRFYGYTF.

This clonotype has just a few counts. This chain connects TRBV5-1 to TRBJ2-3; the D gene could be TRBD1 or TRBD2 (5 bases each). The CDR3 is 12 amino acids. CDR1 SGHRS and CDR2 YFSETQ come from the germline V gene. V was shortened by 0 bases and J by 14 bases, with 13 bases between the two germline ends. The CDR3 here is CASSLDQGPLYF. CDR3 in DNA: TGCGCCAGCAGCTTGGACCAGGGACCCCTGTATTTT.

This clonotype was seen repeatedly, ten times or more. The V gene is TRBV18, the J gene TRBJ2-3; D call uncertain. V lost 3 bases, J lost 2 bases, and 0 bases lay in between. The germline V gene encodes CDR1 KGHSH and CDR2 LQKENI. The CDR3 consists of 11 residues. DNA for the CDR3: TGTGCCAGCTCACCCACAGATACGCAGTATTTT. Encoded protein: CASSPTDTQYF.

This clonotype was detected only a few times. The chain combines TRBV4-3 with TRBJ2-7, with 7 bases aligning to TRBD1. Germline V lookup: CDR1 LGHNA, CDR2 YSLEER. The trim removed 4 bases at V and 4 bases at J, leaving 13 bases unmatched. The length of the CDR3 is 16 residues. This chain's CDR3 is CASSPTLSDRDYEQYF. The DNA for the CDR3 is TGCGCCAGCAGCCCTACCTTGTCTGACAGGGATTACGAGCAGTACTTC.

This clonotype appeared a few times. The chain combines TRBV7-6 with TRBJ2-6; the D gene is possibly TRBD1 (5 bases). CDR1 and CDR2 from the germline V gene are SGHVS and FNYEAQ. V was cut by 5 bases and J by 1 base, with 12 bases left in between. This CDR3 is built from 16 residues. The CDR3 is CASSPFAGSGANVLTF. CDR3 bases: TGTGCCAGCAGCCCATTTGCAGGGTCTGGGGCCAACGTCCTGACTTTC.

The CDR3 nucleotides are TGTGCCAGCAGCGGGCTAGCGGGAGGGCCTAGGAATGAGCAGTTCTTC. Translating gives CASSGLAGGPRNEQFF. V usage is TRBV7-2 and J usage is TRBJ2-1, with TRBD2 matching over 12 bases. Germline CDR1 reads SGHTA; CDR2 reads FQGNSA. CDR3 length: 16 residues. V lost 5 bases, J lost 7 bases, and 9 bases stayed unmatched. Looking up the rest from reference TRBV7-2 and TRBJ2-1 gives the full variable domain: GAGVSQSPSNKVTEKGKDVELRCDPISGHTALYWYRQSLGQGLEFLIYFQGNSAPDKSGLPSDRFSAERTGGSVSTLTIQRTQQEDSAVYLCASSGLAGGPRNEQFFGPGTRLTVL.

J is TRBJ2-5 and V is TRBV14; 10 bases map to TRBD2. CDR1 is SGHDN and CDR2 is FVKESK in the germline V gene. The CDR3 is made up of 16 amino acids. Germline trimming cut 4 bases from V and 2 bases from J; bases unmatched to any gene: 7. CDR3 DNA: TGTGCCAGCAGCCCCTGGAGTAGCGGGGGGCAAGAGACCCAGTACTTC. Its protein is CASSPWSSGGQETQYF.

The V and J genes are TRBV7-2 and TRBJ2-1; D is ambiguous. The V end lost 2 bases, the J end lost 10 bases, and 15 bases lay between the germline ends. The length of the CDR3 is 14 residues. Germline assignment: CDR1 SGHTA and CDR2 FQGNSA. CDR3: CASSLTTPQVEQFF. CDR3 DNA sequence: TGTGCCAGCAGCTTAACGACTCCCCAGGTCGAGCAGTTCTTC.

The chain links TRBV10-3 to TRBJ2-2; maybe TRBD1 (7 bases). The CDR3 length is 16 residues. Germline V CDR1 and CDR2: ENHRY, SYGVKD. Trimming left V 11 bases short and J 2 bases short, with 21 bases between. This chain's CDR3 is CAAGQPKVLNTGELFF. The CDR3 DNA is TGTGCCGCGGGACAGCCCAAAGTCCTAAACACCGGGGAGCTGTTTTTT.

This clonotype has just a few counts. This rearrangement joins TRBV7-9 to TRBJ2-5, with D possibly being TRBD2 (5 bases). Germline CDR1 and CDR2: SEHNR and FQNEAQ (reference sequence). V was trimmed by 1 base and J by 1 base, leaving 10 bases between them. The CDR3 contains 15 residues. The CDR3 loop is CASSLEGGLQETQYF. The CDR3 DNA sequence: TGTGCCAGCAGCTTAGAAGGAGGTCTCCAAGAGACCCAGTACTTC.

The chain is built from TRBV7-9 and TRBJ2-1, with 9 bases fitting TRBD2. The CDR3 loop spans 16 amino acids. J lost 3 bases, V lost 4 bases, and 7 bases had no gene match. Germline CDR1 SEHNR, CDR2 FQNEAQ (reference sequence). The CDR3 nucleotides read TGTGCCAGCAGCTCCGCCCGGACTAGCGTCTACAATGAGCAGTTCTTC. It yields the protein CASSSARTSVYNEQFF.

Many counts were recorded for this clonotype. This chain connects TRBV20-1 to TRBJ2-5; 7 bases align to TRBD2. J was trimmed by 3 bases and V by 5 bases; bases with no gene match: 9. This CDR3 region has 14 residues. Per germline, CDR1 DFQATT and CDR2 SNEGSKA (reference sequence). CDR3 DNA: TGCAGTGCTTTGATCAAGCGGGGTAAAGAGACCCAGTACTTC. Translating gives CSALIKRGKETQYF.

This sequence joins TRBV29-1 and TRBJ2-4, with D perhaps being TRBD1 or TRBD2 (5 bases each). The V gene lost 5 bases and the J gene lost 8 bases, with 16 bases spanning the gap. CDR3 length: 13 residues. In germline, CDR1 is SQVTM, CDR2 ANQGSEA. CDR3 in amino acids: CSVIGTLSDIQYF. Here the CDR3 DNA reads TGCAGCGTTATTGGGACCCTGTCGGACATTCAGTACTTC. Combining the CDR3 with reference TRBV29-1 and TRBJ2-4 gives the whole variable domain SAVISQKPSRDICQRGTSLTIQCQVDSQVTMMFWYRQQPGQSLTLIATANQGSEATYESGFVIDKFPISRPNLTFSTLTVSNMSPEDSSIYLCSVIGTLSDIQYFGAGTRLSVL.

J is TRBJ2-1 and V is TRBV7-2; no clear D. Germline CDR1 SGHTA, CDR2 FQGNSA. The CDR3 extends over 13 amino acids. The germline V and J ends were trimmed by 9 bases and 4 bases, with 13 bases remaining between them. This chain's CDR3 is CASSTDIYNEQFF. CDR3 nucleotide sequence: TGTGCCAGTTCCACTGACATATACAATGAGCAGTTCTTC. The variable domain in full, with the rest retrieved from reference TRBV7-2 and TRBJ2-1, is GAGVSQSPSNKVTEKGKDVELRCDPISGHTALYWYRQSLGQGLEFLIYFQGNSAPDKSGLPSDRFSAERTGGSVSTLTIQRTQQEDSAVYLCASSTDIYNEQFFGPGTRLTVL.

The chain's CDR3 is CATSEGPGTFYEQYF. The CDR3 DNA follows: TGTGCCACCAGTGAGGGCCCCGGGACTTTCTACGAGCAGTACTTC. V usage is TRBV24-1 and J usage is TRBJ2-7, with TRBD2 as a possible D gene (6 bases). Trimming removed 4 bases at V and 3 bases at J, with 15 bases between. The CDR3 length is 15 residues. Germline loops: CDR1 KGHDR, CDR2 SFDVKD.

This clonotype was detected a few times. The chain links TRBV7-8 to TRBJ1-2, with a tentative D call TRBD1 (6 bases). Trimming left V 5 bases short and J 4 bases short, with 17 bases between. CDR3 length: 15 residues. Germline CDR1 SGHVS, CDR2 FQNEAQ. The CDR3 is CASSPGRGLGYGYTF. CDR3 sequence (DNA): TGTGCCAGCAGCCCGGGACGGGGGCTAGGCTATGGCTACACCTTC.

The sample holds a few counts of this clonotype. This sequence joins TRBV4-3 and TRBJ2-2, with 7 nucleotides matching TRBD1. The germline gives CDR1 LGHNA, CDR2 YSLEER. The J segment lost 0 bases and the V segment lost 4 bases, leaving 5 bases of the junction unmatched. This CDR3 has 16 amino acids. The CDR3 spells CASSLEGGTNTGELFF. The DNA for the CDR3 is TGCGCCAGCAGCCTTGAAGGGGGCACGAACACCGGGGAGCTGTTTTTT.

The chain recombines TRBV18 with TRBJ2-7; 11 positions match TRBD1. The germline V gene has CDR1 KGHSH and CDR2 LQKENI. The CDR3 runs 15 residues. V lost 3 bases, J lost 3 bases, and 4 bases stayed unmatched. The DNA of the CDR3 is TGTGCCAGCTCACCCGGGACAGGGGGGCTCTACGAGCAGTACGTC. Protein product: CASSPGTGGLYEQYV.

This clonotype was picked up a small number of times. This chain connects TRBV12-3 or TRBV12-4 to TRBJ1-6; D not certain. The CDR3 consists of 14 residues. The germline V and J ends were trimmed by 6 bases and 9 bases, with 15 bases remaining between them. The DNA for the CDR3 is TGTGCCAGCAGCTTGTCGGGAATAGGTTCACCCCTCCACTTT. This sequence encodes CASSLSGIGSPLHF.

The V gene is TRBV6-1, the J gene TRBJ1-2; D remains ambiguous. Trimming shortened V by 5 bases and J by 5 bases, and 9 bases separated the two germline ends. The germline V gene has CDR1 MNHNS and CDR2 SASEGT. The CDR3 covers 12 residues. DNA of the CDR3: TGTGCCAGCAGTTTAAAGGCTTATGGCTACACCTTC. It encodes CASSLKAYGYTF.

The chain joins TRBV29-1 to TRBJ2-3; TRBD2 agrees at 7 bases. The CDR3 has 14 residues. The J segment lost 2 bases and the V segment lost 6 bases, leaving 8 bases of the junction unmatched. Germline CDR1 is SQVTM and CDR2 is ANQGSEA. The DNA of the CDR3 is TGCAGCGTGGGGGGGTTGGCGGTCACAGATACGCAGTATTTT. Amino acid sequence: CSVGGLAVTDTQYF.

CDR3 residues: CSARPIADQETQYF. The CDR3 coding sequence is TGCAGTGCTAGGCCGATAGCGGATCAAGAGACCCAGTACTTC. The rearrangement links TRBV20-1 to TRBJ2-5; D might be TRBD2 (6 bases). The CDR3 runs to 14 residues. Trimming cost V 3 bases and J 2 bases, with 13 bases left between them. Germline values: CDR1 DFQATT, CDR2 SNEGSKA (reference sequence).

This clonotype was seen repeatedly, ten times or more. The J gene is TRBJ2-7, the V gene TRBV20-1; TRBD2 matches at 12 bases. This CDR3 has 15 residues. Germline V gene sequence: CDR1 DFQATT, CDR2 SNEGSKA (reference sequence). The V segment lost 0 bases and the J segment 2 bases; nucleotides outside the gene matches: 2. CDR3 region: CSARELAGGAYEQYF. The CDR3 region has the DNA TGCAGTGCTAGAGAACTAGCGGGGGGAGCCTACGAGCAGTACTTC.

This clonotype was detected once. The gene calls are TRBV6-5 and TRBJ1-1, with D possibly being TRBD1 (5 bases). Per the germline V gene, CDR1 is MNHEY and CDR2 is SVGAGI. V was shortened by 6 bases and J by 5 bases, with 10 bases between the two germline ends. This CDR3 has 12 residues. CDR3 sequence: CASRPSGTEAFF. CDR3 bases: TGTGCCAGCAGACCCTCAGGGACTGAAGCTTTCTTT.

There are many counts of this clonotype. J is TRBJ2-1 and V is TRBV7-9, with D possibly being TRBD1 (6 bases). V was clipped by 4 bases and J by 9 bases, with 13 bases between them. The CDR3 loop spans 13 amino acids. Germline values: CDR1 SEHNR, CDR2 FQNEAQ (reference sequence). The chain's CDR3 is CASSWQGSGEQFF. CDR3 bases: TGTGCCAGCAGCTGGCAGGGGTCGGGTGAGCAGTTCTTC.

The V call is TRBV18, the J call TRBJ1-1; D possibly corresponds to TRBD1 (5 bases). V gave up 4 bases and J gave up 1 base, with 10 bases separating them. Germline V gene lookup returns CDR1 KGHSH and CDR2 LQKENI. The length of the CDR3 is 14 residues. The CDR3 here is CASSLIQENTEAFF. CDR3 nucleotides: TGTGCCAGCTCACTTATACAGGAGAACACTGAAGCTTTCTTT.

Turning to this clonotype: A read error may account for a junction end that differs from germline. The CDR3 DNA is TGTGCCAGTAGTACCACTAGCGGGCATTCAATCTTC. Its translation is CASSTTSGHSIF. The chain links TRBV19 to TRBJ2-1; 9 nucleotides line up with TRBD2. CDR1 is LNHDA, CDR2 SQIVND, per germline (reference sequence). The CDR3 runs to 12 residues.

This clonotype was seen a few times. J is TRBJ1-1 and V is TRBV20-1; D unclear. Germline lookup yields CDR1 DFQATT and CDR2 SNEGSKA (reference sequence). This CDR3 spans 14 amino acids. V lost 4 bases, J lost 3 bases, and 15 bases lay in between. As DNA, the CDR3 is TGCAGTGCTACGTTCAGCAGCCCTGACACTGAAGCTTTCTTT. Its translation: CSATFSSPDTEAFF.